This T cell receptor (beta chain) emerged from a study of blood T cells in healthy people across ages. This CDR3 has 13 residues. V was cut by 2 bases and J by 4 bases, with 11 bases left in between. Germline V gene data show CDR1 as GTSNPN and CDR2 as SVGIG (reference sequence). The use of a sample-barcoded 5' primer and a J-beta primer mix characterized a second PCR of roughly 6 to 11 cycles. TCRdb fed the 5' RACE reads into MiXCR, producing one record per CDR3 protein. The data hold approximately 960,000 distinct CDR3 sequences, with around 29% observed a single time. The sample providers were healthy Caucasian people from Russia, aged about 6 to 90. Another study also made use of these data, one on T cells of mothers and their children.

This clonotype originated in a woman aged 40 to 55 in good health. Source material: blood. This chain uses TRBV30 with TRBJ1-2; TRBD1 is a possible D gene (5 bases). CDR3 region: CAWSPPGTYGYTF. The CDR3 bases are TGTGCCTGGAGTCCACCCGGGACCTATGGCTACACCTTC.